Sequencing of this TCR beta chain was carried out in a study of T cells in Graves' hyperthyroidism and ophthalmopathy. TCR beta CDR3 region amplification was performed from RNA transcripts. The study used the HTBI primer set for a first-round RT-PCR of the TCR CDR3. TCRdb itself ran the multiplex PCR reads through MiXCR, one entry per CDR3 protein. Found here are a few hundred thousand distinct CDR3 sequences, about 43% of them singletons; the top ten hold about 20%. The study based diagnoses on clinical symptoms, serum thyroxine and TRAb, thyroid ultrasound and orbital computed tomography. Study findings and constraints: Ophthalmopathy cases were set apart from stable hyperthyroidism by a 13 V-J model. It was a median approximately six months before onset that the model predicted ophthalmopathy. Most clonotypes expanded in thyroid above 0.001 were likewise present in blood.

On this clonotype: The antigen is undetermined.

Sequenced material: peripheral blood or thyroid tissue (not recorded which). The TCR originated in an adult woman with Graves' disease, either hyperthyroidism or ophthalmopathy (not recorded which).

This CDR3 reads CASSLLGEGNSPLHF. The CDR3 DNA reads as TGTGCCAGTAGCCTCCTCGGAGAAGGGAATTCACCCCTCCACTTT. The chain combines TRBV19 with TRBJ1-6, with unresolved D. The CDR3 is 15 residues long. Trimming took 6 bases from V and 7 from J, leaving 16 bases between them. CDR1 is LNHDA and CDR2 is SQIVND in the germline V gene (reference sequence). The full variable domain, its missing parts supplied by reference TRBV19 and TRBJ1-6, is DGGITQSPKYLFRKEGQNVTLSCEQNLNHDAMYWYRQDPGQGLRLIYYSQIVNDFQKGDIAEGYSVSREKKESFPLTVTSAQKNPTAFYLCASSLLGEGNSPLHFGNGTRLTVT.